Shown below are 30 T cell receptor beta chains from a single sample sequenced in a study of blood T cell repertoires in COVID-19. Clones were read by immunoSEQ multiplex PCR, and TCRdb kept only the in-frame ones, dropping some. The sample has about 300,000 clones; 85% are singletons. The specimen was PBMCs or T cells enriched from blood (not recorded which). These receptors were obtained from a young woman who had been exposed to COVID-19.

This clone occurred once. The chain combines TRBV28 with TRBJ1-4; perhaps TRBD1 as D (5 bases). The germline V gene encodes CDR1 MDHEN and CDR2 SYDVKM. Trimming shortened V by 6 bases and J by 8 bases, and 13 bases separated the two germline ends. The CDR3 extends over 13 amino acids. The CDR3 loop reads CASRSGGDEKLFF. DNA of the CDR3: TGTGCCAGCAGGTCGGGAGGGGACGAAAAACTGTTTTTT.

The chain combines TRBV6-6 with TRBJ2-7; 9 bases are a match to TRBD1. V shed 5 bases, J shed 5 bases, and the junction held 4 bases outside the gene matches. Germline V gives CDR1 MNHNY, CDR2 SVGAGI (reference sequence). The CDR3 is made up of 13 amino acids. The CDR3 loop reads CASSPGTGNEQYF. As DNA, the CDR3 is TGTGCCAGCAGTCCCGGGACAGGGAACGAGCAGTACTTC.

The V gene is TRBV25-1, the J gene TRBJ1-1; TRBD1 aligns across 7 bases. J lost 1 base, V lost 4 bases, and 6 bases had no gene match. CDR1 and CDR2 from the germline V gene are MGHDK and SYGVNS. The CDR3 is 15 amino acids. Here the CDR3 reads CASSVRTGENTEAFF. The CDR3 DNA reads TGTGCCAGCAGTGTCCGAACAGGGGAGAACACTGAAGCTTTCTTT.

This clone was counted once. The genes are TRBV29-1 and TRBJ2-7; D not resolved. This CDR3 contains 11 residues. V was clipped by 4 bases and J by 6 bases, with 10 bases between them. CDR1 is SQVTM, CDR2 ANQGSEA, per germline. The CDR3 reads CSVVLHSEQYF. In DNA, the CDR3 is TGCAGCGTTGTACTCCATTCCGAGCAGTACTTC.

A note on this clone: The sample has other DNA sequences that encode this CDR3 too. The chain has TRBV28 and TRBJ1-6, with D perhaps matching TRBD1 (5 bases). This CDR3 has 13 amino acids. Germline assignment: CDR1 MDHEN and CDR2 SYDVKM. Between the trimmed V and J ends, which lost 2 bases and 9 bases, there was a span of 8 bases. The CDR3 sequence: CASSLQGGSPLHF. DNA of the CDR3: TGTGCCAGCAGTTTACAGGGCGGTTCACCCCTCCACTTT.

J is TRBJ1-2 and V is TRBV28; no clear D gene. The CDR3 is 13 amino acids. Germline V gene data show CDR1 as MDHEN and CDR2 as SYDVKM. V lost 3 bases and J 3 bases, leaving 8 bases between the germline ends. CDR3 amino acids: CASSLNGDYGYTF. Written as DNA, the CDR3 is TGTGCCAGCAGTTTGAACGGGGACTATGGCTACACCTTC.

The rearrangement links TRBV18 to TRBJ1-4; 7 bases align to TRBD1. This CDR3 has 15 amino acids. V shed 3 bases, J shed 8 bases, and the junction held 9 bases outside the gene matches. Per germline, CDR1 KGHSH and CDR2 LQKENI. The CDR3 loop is CASSPSTGVGEKLFF. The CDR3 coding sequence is TGTGCCAGCTCACCGTCAACAGGGGTGGGCGAAAAACTGTTTTTT.

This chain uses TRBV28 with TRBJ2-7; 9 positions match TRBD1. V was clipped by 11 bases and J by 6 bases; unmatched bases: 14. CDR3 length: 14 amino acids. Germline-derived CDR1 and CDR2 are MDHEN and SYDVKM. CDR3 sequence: CASMVGTGLTEQYF. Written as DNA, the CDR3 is TGTGCCTCCATGGTAGGGACAGGGTTGACCGAGCAGTACTTC.

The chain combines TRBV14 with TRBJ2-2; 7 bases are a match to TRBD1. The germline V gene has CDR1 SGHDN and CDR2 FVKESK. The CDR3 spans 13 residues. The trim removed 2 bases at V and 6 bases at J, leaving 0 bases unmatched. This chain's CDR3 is CASSQQGAGELFF. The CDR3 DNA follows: TGTGCCAGCAGCCAACAGGGGGCCGGGGAGCTGTTTTTT. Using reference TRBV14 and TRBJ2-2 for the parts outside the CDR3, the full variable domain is EAGVTQFPSHSVIEKGQTVTLRCDPISGHDNLYWYRRVMGKEIKFLLHFVKESKQDESGMPNNRFLAERTGGTYSTLKVQPAELEDSGVYFCASSQQGAGELFFGEGSRLTVL.

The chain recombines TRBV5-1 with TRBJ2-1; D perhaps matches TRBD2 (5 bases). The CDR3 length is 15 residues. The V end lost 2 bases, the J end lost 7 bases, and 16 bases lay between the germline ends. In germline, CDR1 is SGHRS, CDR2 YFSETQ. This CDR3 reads CASSFREIRLNEQFF. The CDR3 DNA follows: TGCGCCAGCAGCTTCCGGGAAATCAGGTTGAATGAGCAGTTCTTC. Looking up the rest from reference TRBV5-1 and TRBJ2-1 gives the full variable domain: KAGVTQTPRYLIKTRGQQVTLSCSPISGHRSVSWYQQTPGQGLQFLFEYFSETQRNKGNFPGRFSGRQFSNSRSEMNVSTLELGDSALYLCASSFREIRLNEQFFGPGTRLTVL.

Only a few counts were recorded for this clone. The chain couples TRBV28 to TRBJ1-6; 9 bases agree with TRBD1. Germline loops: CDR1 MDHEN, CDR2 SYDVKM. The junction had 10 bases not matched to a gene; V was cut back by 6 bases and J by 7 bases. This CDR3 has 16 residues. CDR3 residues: CASSQTTGQGNSPLHF. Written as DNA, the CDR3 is TGTGCCAGCAGCCAAACCACCGGACAGGGGAATTCACCCCTCCACTTT. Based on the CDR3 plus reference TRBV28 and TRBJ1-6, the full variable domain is DVKVTQSSRYLVKRTGEKVFLECVQDMDHENMFWYRQDPGLGLRLIYFSYDVKMKEKGDIPEGYSVSREKKERFSLILESASTNQTSMYLCASSQTTGQGNSPLHFGNGTRLTVT.

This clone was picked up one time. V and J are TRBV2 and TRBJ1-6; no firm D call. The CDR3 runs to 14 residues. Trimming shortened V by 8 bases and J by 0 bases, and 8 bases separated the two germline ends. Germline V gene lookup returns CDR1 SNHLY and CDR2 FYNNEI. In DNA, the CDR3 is TGTGCCAGCGGTTCGAGCTCCTATAATTCACCCCTCCACTTT. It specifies CASGSSSYNSPLHF.

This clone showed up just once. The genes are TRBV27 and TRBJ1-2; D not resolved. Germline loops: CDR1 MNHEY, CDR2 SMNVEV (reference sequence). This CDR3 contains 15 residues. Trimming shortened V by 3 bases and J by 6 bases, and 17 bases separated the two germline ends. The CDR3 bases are TGTGCCAGCAGTTTTCGTACGGGCGCCGGGGATGGCTACACCTTC. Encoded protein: CASSFRTGAGDGYTF.

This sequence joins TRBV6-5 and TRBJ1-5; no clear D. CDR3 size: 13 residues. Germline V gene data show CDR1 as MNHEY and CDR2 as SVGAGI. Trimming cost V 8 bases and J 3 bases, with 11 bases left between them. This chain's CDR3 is CASVPTSNQPQHF. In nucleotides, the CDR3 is TGTGCCAGCGTACCGACATCCAATCAGCCCCAGCATTTT.

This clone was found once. The DNA of the CDR3 is TGTGCCAGTAAGGGGACAGCATTAAATTCACCCCTCCACTTT. Translation: CASKGTALNSPLHF. V gene TRBV19 combines with J gene TRBJ1-6, with TRBD1 matching over 7 bases. The J segment lost 7 bases and the V segment lost 7 bases, leaving 7 bases of the junction unmatched. This CDR3 spans 14 amino acids. Germline V CDR1 and CDR2: LNHDA, SQIVND (reference sequence).

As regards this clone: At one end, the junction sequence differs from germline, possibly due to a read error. The CDR3 loop reads CVSSFNSGYNEQFF. As DNA, the CDR3 is TGCGTCAGCAGCTTTAATAGCGGATACAATGAGCAGTTCTTC. The chain employs TRBV5-1 and TRBJ2-1; tentative D call: TRBD2 (6 bases). In germline, CDR1 is SGHRS, CDR2 YFSETQ. CDR3 size: 14 residues.

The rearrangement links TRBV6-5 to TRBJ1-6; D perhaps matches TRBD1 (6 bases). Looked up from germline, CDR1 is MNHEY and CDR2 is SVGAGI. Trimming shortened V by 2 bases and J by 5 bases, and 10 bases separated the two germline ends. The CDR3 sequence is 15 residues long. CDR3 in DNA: TGTGCCAGCAGTTACGCAGGGGCCGATAATTCACCCCTCCACTTT. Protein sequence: CASSYAGADNSPLHF.

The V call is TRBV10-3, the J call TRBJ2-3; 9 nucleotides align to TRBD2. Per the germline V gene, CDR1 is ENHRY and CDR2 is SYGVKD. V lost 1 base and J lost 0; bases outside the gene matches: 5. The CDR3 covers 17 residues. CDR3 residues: CAISEWGLAGSTDTQYF. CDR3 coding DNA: TGTGCCATCAGTGAGTGGGGACTAGCAGGTAGCACAGATACGCAGTATTTT.

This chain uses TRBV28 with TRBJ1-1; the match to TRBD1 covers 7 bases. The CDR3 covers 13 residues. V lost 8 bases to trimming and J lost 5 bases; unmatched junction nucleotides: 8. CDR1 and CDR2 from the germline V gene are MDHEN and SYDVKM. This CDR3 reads CASATGAGTEAFF. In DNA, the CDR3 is TGTGCCAGCGCTACAGGGGCAGGAACTGAAGCTTTCTTT.

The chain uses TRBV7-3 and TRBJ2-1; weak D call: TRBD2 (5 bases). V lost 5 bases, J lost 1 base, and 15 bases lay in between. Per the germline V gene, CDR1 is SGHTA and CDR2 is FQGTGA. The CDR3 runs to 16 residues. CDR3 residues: CASSAEGKWSYNEQFF. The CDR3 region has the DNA TGTGCCAGCAGCGCCGAGGGAAAATGGTCCTACAATGAGCAGTTCTTC.

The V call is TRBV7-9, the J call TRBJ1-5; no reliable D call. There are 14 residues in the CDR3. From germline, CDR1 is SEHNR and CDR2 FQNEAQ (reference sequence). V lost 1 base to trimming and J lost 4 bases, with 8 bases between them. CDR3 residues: CASSLGGQNQPQHF. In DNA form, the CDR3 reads TGTGCCAGCAGCTTAGGAGGCCAGAATCAGCCCCAGCATTTT.

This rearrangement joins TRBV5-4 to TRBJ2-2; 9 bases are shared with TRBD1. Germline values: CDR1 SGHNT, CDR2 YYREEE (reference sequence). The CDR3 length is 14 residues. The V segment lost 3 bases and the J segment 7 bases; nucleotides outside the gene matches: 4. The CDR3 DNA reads TGTGCCAGCAGCTGGGGACAGGGCGTCGGGGAGCTGTTTTTT. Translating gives CASSWGQGVGELFF.

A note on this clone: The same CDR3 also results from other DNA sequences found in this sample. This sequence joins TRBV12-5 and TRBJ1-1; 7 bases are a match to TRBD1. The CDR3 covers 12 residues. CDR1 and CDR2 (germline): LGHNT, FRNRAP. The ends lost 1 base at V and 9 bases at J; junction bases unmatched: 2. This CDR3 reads CASGLGQGKAFF. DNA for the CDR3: TGTGCTAGTGGTTTGGGACAGGGAAAAGCTTTCTTT.

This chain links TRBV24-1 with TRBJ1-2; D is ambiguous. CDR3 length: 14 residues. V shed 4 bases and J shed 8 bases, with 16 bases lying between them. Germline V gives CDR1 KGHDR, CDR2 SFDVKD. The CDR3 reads CATSDPSGVRGYTF. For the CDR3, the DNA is TGTGCCACCAGTGACCCCTCCGGGGTAAGGGGCTACACCTTC.

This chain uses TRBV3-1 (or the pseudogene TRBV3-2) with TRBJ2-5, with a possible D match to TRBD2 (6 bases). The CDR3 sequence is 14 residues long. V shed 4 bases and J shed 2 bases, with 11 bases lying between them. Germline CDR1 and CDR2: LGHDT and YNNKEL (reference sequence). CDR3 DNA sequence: TGTGCCAGCAGCCCGGGACTCAATCAAGAGACCCAGTACTTC. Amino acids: CASSPGLNQETQYF.

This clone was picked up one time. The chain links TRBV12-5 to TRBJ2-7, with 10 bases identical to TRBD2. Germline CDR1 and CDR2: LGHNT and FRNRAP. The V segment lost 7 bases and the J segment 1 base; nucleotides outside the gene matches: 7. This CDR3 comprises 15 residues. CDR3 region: CASARPSGGSYEQYF. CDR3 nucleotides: TGTGCTAGTGCCCGGCCTAGCGGGGGTTCCTACGAGCAGTACTTC.

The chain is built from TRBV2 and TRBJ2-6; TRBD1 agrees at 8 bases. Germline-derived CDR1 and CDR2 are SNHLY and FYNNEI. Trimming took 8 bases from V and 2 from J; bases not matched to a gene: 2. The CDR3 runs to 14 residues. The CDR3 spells CASLDRAGANVLTF. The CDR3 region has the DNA TGTGCCAGCCTGGACAGGGCTGGGGCCAACGTCCTGACTTTC.

In DNA form, the CDR3 reads TGTGCCAGCAGTACAAATAGCGGGGGGCCGTACAATGAGCAGTTCTTC. The encoded protein is CASSTNSGGPYNEQFF. The chain has TRBV27 and TRBJ2-1; 10 nucleotides agree with TRBD2. The germline V gene has CDR1 MNHEY and CDR2 SMNVEV (reference sequence). The CDR3 consists of 16 residues. Losses at the gene ends were 5 bases for V and 4 bases for J; bases not matched to a gene: 8.

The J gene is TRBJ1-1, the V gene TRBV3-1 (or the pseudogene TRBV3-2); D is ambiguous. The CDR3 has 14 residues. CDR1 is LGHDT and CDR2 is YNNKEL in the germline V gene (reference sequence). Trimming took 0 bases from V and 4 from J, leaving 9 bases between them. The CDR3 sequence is CASSQDPVVTEAFF. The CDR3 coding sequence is TGTGCCAGCAGCCAAGATCCGGTGGTCACTGAAGCTTTCTTT.

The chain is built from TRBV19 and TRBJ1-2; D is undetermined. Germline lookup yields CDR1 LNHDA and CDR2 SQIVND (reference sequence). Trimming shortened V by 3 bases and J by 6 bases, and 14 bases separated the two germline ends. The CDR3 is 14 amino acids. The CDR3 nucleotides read TGTGCCAGTAGTATCGATACCTCCGGGAATGGCTACACCTTC. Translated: CASSIDTSGNGYTF.